The rows below give T cell receptor beta chains drawn from one sample of a study of CD8+ T cells in alopecia areata. Libraries were prepared by immunoSEQ multiplex PCR; TCRdb keeps only in-frame clonotypes and omits some of them. The table includes 100,000 to 150,000 clones, about 50% detected once. The sequences come from CD8+ T cells sorted from blood, collected at week 0. These receptors all come from a human donor with alopecia areata. The CDR3 runs from the conserved cysteine through the conserved F or W. Fields, in order: V gene, J gene, CDR3 length, D gene, clone size, CDR3 protein, CDR3 DNA. The D gene is left open where the match is weak. The size entry is marked missing in some rows and otherwise reads once, few, many or a size class.

V: TRBV25-1; J: TRBJ1-6; length: 15; D: TRBD1; size: few; CDR3: CASTPGTGVASPLHF; DNA: TGTGCCAGTACCCCCGGGACAGGGGTAGCATCACCCCTCCACTTT
V: TRBV27; J: TRBJ1-2; length: 13; D: TRBD1; size: once; CDR3: CASSRSRGLGYTF; DNA: TGTGCCAGCAGTAGAAGCAGGGGGTTAGGCTACACCTTC
V: TRBV2; J: TRBJ2-1; length: 15; D: TRBD1; size: NA; CDR3: CASSGFGAGGNEQFF; DNA: TGTGCCAGCAGTGGGTTTGGTGCAGGGGGCAATGAGCAGTTCTTC
V: TRBV5-1; J: TRBJ1-1; length: 16; D: TRBD1; size: few; CDR3: CASSLARQGRGTEAFF; DNA: TGCGCCAGCAGCCTAGCTCGACAGGGCAGGGGGACTGAAGCTTTCTTT
V: TRBV5-1; J: TRBJ1-2; length: 13; D: TRBD1; size: NA; CDR3: CASSLETGYGYTF; DNA: TGCGCCAGCAGCCTAGAGACAGGGTATGGCTACACCTTC
V: TRBV5-1; J: TRBJ2-5; length: 14; D: TRBD1; size: NA; CDR3: CASRPQGQGETQYF; DNA: TGCGCCAGCCGACCCCAGGGACAGGGTGAGACCCAGTACTTC
V: TRBV29-1; J: TRBJ2-6; length: 16; D: NA; size: NA; CDR3: CSVVGQDSSGANVLTF; DNA: TGCAGCGTTGTGGGCCAGGACAGCTCTGGGGCCAACGTCCTGACTTTC
V: TRBV30; J: TRBJ1-4; length: 13; D: NA; size: NA; CDR3: CAWSVIANEKLFF; DNA: TGTGCCTGGAGTGTCATTGCTAATGAAAAACTGTTTTTT
V: TRBV29-1; J: TRBJ2-1; length: 12; D: TRBD2; size: NA; CDR3: CSERAGYNEQFF; DNA: TGCAGCGAGAGAGCGGGGTACAATGAGCAGTTCTTC
V: TRBV7-7; J: TRBJ2-2; length: 17; D: NA; size: NA; CDR3: CASSLRAATSNTGELFF; DNA: TGTGCTAGCAGCTTACGAGCGGCGACTTCTAACACCGGGGAGCTGTTTTTT
V: TRBV5-6; J: TRBJ2-3; length: 18; D: TRBD2; size: NA; CDR3: CASSQRGVYSSSTDTQYF; DNA: TGTGCCAGCAGCCAGCGGGGGGTATACTCTTCTAGCACAGATACGCAGTATTTT
V: TRBV11-2; J: TRBJ2-1; length: 15; D: TRBD2; size: NA; CDR3: CASSLFTSGGDGQFF; DNA: TGTGCCAGCAGCTTGTTCACTAGCGGGGGGGACGGGCAGTTCTTC
V: TRBV9; J: TRBJ2-7; length: 14; D: TRBD1; size: NA; CDR3: CASSVEGQADEQYF; DNA: TGTGCCAGCAGCGTAGAAGGACAGGCAGACGAGCAGTACTTC
V: TRBV27; J: TRBJ1-5; length: 14; D: TRBD1; size: NA; CDR3: CASTTGGLGQPQHF; DNA: TGTGCCAGCACAACAGGGGGTCTCGGTCAGCCCCAGCATTTT
V: TRBV5-6; J: TRBJ1-5; length: 15; D: NA; size: few; CDR3: CASSFWELGAQPQHF; DNA: TGTGCCAGCAGCTTCTGGGAACTTGGAGCTCAGCCCCAGCATTTT
V: TRBV4-2; J: TRBJ1-5; length: 16; D: TRBD1; size: few; CDR3: CASSQDLDRGQQPQHF; DNA: TGTGCCAGCAGCCAAGATTTGGACAGGGGGCAACAGCCCCAGCATTTT
V: TRBV6-4; J: TRBJ2-3; length: 14; D: TRBD2; size: NA; CDR3: CASSASGGPDTQYF; DNA: TGTGCCAGCAGTGCTAGCGGGGGGCCAGATACGCAGTATTTT
V: TRBV13; J: TRBJ2-3; length: 15; D: NA; size: NA; CDR3: CASSDSPGPTDTQYF; DNA: TGTGCCAGCAGCGACAGCCCGGGACCCACAGATACGCAGTATTTT
V: TRBV29-1; J: TRBJ2-2; length: 16; D: TRBD2; size: NA; CDR3: CSVEDRLAGVPGELFF; DNA: TGCAGCGTTGAAGATCGCCTAGCGGGGGTACCCGGGGAGCTGTTTTTT
V: TRBV7-2; J: TRBJ2-5; length: 16; D: NA; size: few; CDR3: CASSFAWGPTQETQYF; DNA: TGTGCCAGCAGCTTCGCGTGGGGACCTACTCAAGAGACCCAGTACTTC
V: TRBV25-1; J: TRBJ2-7; length: 16; D: TRBD1; size: NA; CDR3: CASSEFGTGKHYEQYF; DNA: TGTGCCAGCAGTGAATTTGGGACAGGAAAACACTACGAGCAGTACTTC
V: TRBV29-1; J: TRBJ2-7; length: 14; D: TRBD1; size: NA; CDR3: CSVNTGTGAYEQYF; DNA: TGCAGCGTTAACACCGGGACAGGGGCCTACGAGCAGTACTTC
V: TRBV19; J: TRBJ1-2; length: 14; D: TRBD1; size: NA; CDR3: CASGPGQGIHGYTF; DNA: TGTGCCAGTGGGCCGGGACAGGGGATTCATGGCTACACCTTC
V: TRBV4-1; J: TRBJ2-2; length: 16; D: TRBD1; size: NA; CDR3: CASSQERTGTTGELFF; DNA: TGCGCCAGCAGCCAAGAGAGGACAGGAACGACCGGGGAGCTGTTTTTT
V: TRBV27; J: TRBJ1-1; length: 13; D: NA; size: NA; CDR3: CASSLGRTTEAFF; DNA: TGTGCCAGCAGTTTAGGGCGGACTACTGAAGCTTTCTTT
V: TRBV19; J: TRBJ2-5; length: 16; D: TRBD2; size: NA; CDR3: CASSIAPPRGGETQYF; DNA: TGTGCCAGTAGTATAGCCCCACCAAGGGGAGGGGAGACCCAGTACTTC
V: TRBV4-3; J: TRBJ2-4; length: 15; D: TRBD2; size: NA; CDR3: CASSLRSGGENIQYF; DNA: TGCGCCAGCAGCCTACGAAGCGGGGGGGAAAACATTCAGTACTTC